The source of this T cell receptor beta chain is a study of blood T cell repertoires in COVID-19. Study-level information: The United States, Italy and Spain supplied acute and convalescent COVID-19 samples. Sample material is recorded as cDNA or gDNA derived from T cells, B-cell-depleted T cells, or PBMCs.

There are a few counts of this clone. Germline V lookup: CDR1 SNHLY, CDR2 FYNNEI. The junction had 10 bases not matched to a gene; V was cut back by 11 bases and J by 1 base. The CDR3 extends over 14 amino acids. Per the authors' pipeline: Reference gene primer amplification yielded estimated nucleated cell counts. Profiling relied on immunoSEQ multiplex PCR, and the TCRdb table lists in-frame clones only, not all of them. V and J calls and clone size are as listed in that table; D and trimming were resolved from the DNA. Of about 330,000 clones in the sample, more than 75% were seen once. This sequence joins TRBV2 and TRBJ2-7, with 8 bases identical to TRBD1. Material: peripheral blood. This sequence was found in a woman between 45 and 60 years old with acute or convalescent COVID-19. The CDR3 DNA reads TGTGCCGGAGGAAGACAGGGGATTTCCTACGAGCAGTACTTC. This codes for CAGGRQGISYEQYF.